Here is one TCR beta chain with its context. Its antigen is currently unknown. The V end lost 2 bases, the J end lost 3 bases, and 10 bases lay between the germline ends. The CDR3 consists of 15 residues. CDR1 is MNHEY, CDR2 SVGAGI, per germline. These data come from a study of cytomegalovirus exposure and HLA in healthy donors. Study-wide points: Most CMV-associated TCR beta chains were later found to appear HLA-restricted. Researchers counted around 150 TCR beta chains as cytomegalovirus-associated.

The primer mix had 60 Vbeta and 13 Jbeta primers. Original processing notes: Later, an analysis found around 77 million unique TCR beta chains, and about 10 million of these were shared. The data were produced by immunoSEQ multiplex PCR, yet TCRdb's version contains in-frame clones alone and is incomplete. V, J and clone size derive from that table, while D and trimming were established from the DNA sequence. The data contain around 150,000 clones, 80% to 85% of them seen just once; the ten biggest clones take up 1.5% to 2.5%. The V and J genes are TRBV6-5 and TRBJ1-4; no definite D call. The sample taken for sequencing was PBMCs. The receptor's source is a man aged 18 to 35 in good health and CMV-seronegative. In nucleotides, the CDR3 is TGTGCCAGCAGTTACCGGAGTCTCTCTAATGAAAAACTGTTTTTT. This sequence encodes CASSYRSLSNEKLFF.